These T cell receptor beta chains were read from a single sample in a study of T cell changes during pregnancy in multiple sclerosis. The data were produced by immunoSEQ multiplex PCR, yet TCRdb's version contains in-frame clones alone and is incomplete. The repertoire holds about 120,000 clones, about 94% seen once, with less than 7.5% in the top ten. Sequenced material: peripheral blood, taken before pregnancy. The receptors here all came from a female donor with multiple sclerosis, enrolled in a pregnancy study. Both conserved end residues are part of each CDR3. D genes are given only for firm matches. Size values are once, few and many counts, or a class for expanded clones, and some rows have none.

v_gene: TRBV9
d_gene: -
len: 18
j_gene: TRBJ2-1
abundance: -
CDR3aa: CASSAAVRVVAAPNEQFF
CDR3nt: TGTGCCAGCAGCGCAGCAGTGCGGGTGGTGGCAGCCCCCAATGAGCAGTTCTTC

v_gene: TRBV5-1
d_gene: TRBD1
len: 16
j_gene: TRBJ1-1
abundance: -
CDR3aa: CASSRNTGDPNTEAFF
CDR3nt: TGCGCCAGCAGCCGCAACACAGGGGACCCGAACACTGAAGCTTTCTTT

v_gene: TRBV28
d_gene: -
len: 16
j_gene: TRBJ2-5
abundance: -
CDR3aa: CASSSSGPRGRETQYF
CDR3nt: TGTGCCAGCAGTTCGTCCGGGCCCCGGGGAAGGGAGACCCAGTACTTC

v_gene: TRBV19
d_gene: TRBD2
len: 14
j_gene: TRBJ2-2
abundance: -
CDR3aa: CASKTSGGAGELFF
CDR3nt: TGTGCCAGTAAGACTAGCGGGGGGGCCGGGGAGCTGTTTTTT

v_gene: TRBV6-1
d_gene: -
len: 15
j_gene: TRBJ1-1
abundance: once
CDR3aa: CASSESPGADTEAFF
CDR3nt: TGTGCCAGCAGTGAATCCCCCGGAGCCGACACTGAAGCTTTCTTT

v_gene: TRBV6-5
d_gene: -
len: 11
j_gene: TRBJ1-6
abundance: -
CDR3aa: CASRENSPLHF
CDR3nt: TGTGCCAGTCGGGAAAATTCACCCCTCCACTTT

v_gene: TRBV4-2
d_gene: -
len: 14
j_gene: TRBJ1-1
abundance: few
CDR3aa: CASSQTGERTEAFF
CDR3nt: TGTGCCAGCAGCCAAACGGGGGAGCGGACTGAAGCTTTCTTT

v_gene: TRBV7-9
d_gene: TRBD2
len: 17
j_gene: TRBJ2-3
abundance: -
CDR3aa: CASSTEGLAGATDTQYF
CDR3nt: TGTGCCAGCAGCACTGAAGGACTAGCGGGAGCAACAGATACGCAGTATTTT

v_gene: TRBV5-1
d_gene: -
len: 16
j_gene: TRBJ2-2
abundance: -
CDR3aa: CASSSRVGTNTGELFF
CDR3nt: TGCGCCAGCAGCTCCAGGGTTGGGACGAACACCGGGGAGCTGTTTTTT

v_gene: TRBV19
d_gene: TRBD2
len: 15
j_gene: TRBJ2-3
abundance: -
CDR3aa: CASSPGLAATDTQYF
CDR3nt: TGTGCCAGTAGCCCCGGACTAGCGGCCACAGATACGCAGTATTTT

v_gene: TRBV6-5
d_gene: TRBD1
len: 15
j_gene: TRBJ1-2
abundance: -
CDR3aa: CASRDDHGTDYGYTF
CDR3nt: TGTGCCAGCAGGGATGATCATGGGACAGACTATGGCTACACCTTC

v_gene: TRBV30
d_gene: TRBD1
len: 16
j_gene: TRBJ1-3
abundance: -
CDR3aa: CAWSVDRTNSGNTIYF
CDR3nt: TGTGCCTGGAGTGTGGACAGGACCAACTCTGGAAACACCATATATTTT

v_gene: TRBV7-9
d_gene: -
len: 11
j_gene: TRBJ2-1
abundance: -
CDR3aa: CASSLTHEQFF
CDR3nt: TGTGCCAGCAGCTTGACTCATGAGCAGTTCTTC

v_gene: TRBV18
d_gene: TRBD1
len: 12
j_gene: TRBJ1-1
abundance: -
CDR3aa: CASSKGQTEAFF
CDR3nt: TGTGCCAGCTCAAAGGGACAGACTGAAGCTTTCTTT

v_gene: TRBV5-4
d_gene: TRBD2
len: 18
j_gene: TRBJ2-1
abundance: -
CDR3aa: CASSRGLAGVGSYNEQFF
CDR3nt: TGTGCCAGCAGCCGCGGGTTAGCGGGGGTCGGTTCCTACAATGAGCAGTTCTTC

v_gene: TRBV19
d_gene: -
len: 16
j_gene: TRBJ2-3
abundance: -
CDR3aa: CASSIGTGQRTDTQYF
CDR3nt: TGTGCCAGTAGTATAGGGACTGGACAGAGAACGGATACGCAGTATTTT

v_gene: TRBV30
d_gene: TRBD1
len: 15
j_gene: TRBJ1-2
abundance: -
CDR3aa: CAWIPPGQLIYGYTF
CDR3nt: TGTGCCTGGATTCCCCCGGGACAGTTGATCTATGGCTACACCTTC

v_gene: TRBV30
d_gene: TRBD1
len: 15
j_gene: TRBJ2-7
abundance: -
CDR3aa: CAWSPSGDSSYEQYF
CDR3nt: TGTGCCTGGAGTCCATCAGGGGACAGCTCCTACGAGCAGTACTTC

v_gene: TRBV9
d_gene: TRBD1
len: 15
j_gene: TRBJ2-5
abundance: -
CDR3aa: CASSLPGQGGETQYF
CDR3nt: TGTGCCAGCAGTTTACCGGGACAGGGAGGAGAGACCCAGTACTTC

v_gene: TRBV7-2
d_gene: -
len: 15
j_gene: TRBJ2-5
abundance: -
CDR3aa: CASSLAGQREETQYF
CDR3nt: TGTGCCAGCAGCTTAGCGGGGCAGAGAGAAGAGACCCAGTACTTC

v_gene: TRBV10-3
d_gene: -
len: 16
j_gene: TRBJ2-7
abundance: -
CDR3aa: CAISESKRTSVFEQYF
CDR3nt: TGTGCCATCAGTGAGTCGAAAAGGACATCCGTGTTCGAGCAGTACTTC

v_gene: TRBV2
d_gene: TRBD1
len: 14
j_gene: TRBJ1-1
abundance: -
CDR3aa: CASGTGGMNTEAFF
CDR3nt: TGTGCCAGCGGGACAGGGGGGATGAACACTGAAGCTTTCTTT

v_gene: TRBV5-4
d_gene: TRBD2
len: 17
j_gene: TRBJ2-6
abundance: once
CDR3aa: CASFPATSFLGANVLTF
CDR3nt: TGTGCCAGCTTTCCCGCGACTAGCTTCCTGGGGGCCAACGTCCTGACTTTC

v_gene: TRBV7-3
d_gene: -
len: 13
j_gene: TRBJ1-2
abundance: -
CDR3aa: CASSLAGQWGYTF
CDR3nt: TGTGCCAGCAGCTTAGCCGGACAGTGGGGCTACACCTTC

v_gene: TRBV30
d_gene: -
len: 11
j_gene: TRBJ2-3
abundance: -
CDR3aa: CAWISGTNMYF
CDR3nt: TGTGCCTGGATCAGCGGAACTAATATGTATTTT

v_gene: TRBV27
d_gene: TRBD1
len: 15
j_gene: TRBJ2-2
abundance: -
CDR3aa: CASSPGQANTGELFF
CDR3nt: TGTGCCAGCAGCCCGGGACAGGCGAACACCGGGGAGCTGTTTTTT

v_gene: TRBV6-1
d_gene: -
len: 15
j_gene: TRBJ2-2
abundance: -
CDR3aa: CASSERLANTGELFF
CDR3nt: TGTGCCAGCAGTGAAAGGCTAGCGAACACCGGGGAGCTGTTTTTT

v_gene: TRBV7-9
d_gene: TRBD1
len: 16
j_gene: TRBJ2-1
abundance: -
CDR3aa: CASSPRQGGTYNEQFF
CDR3nt: TGTGCCAGCAGCCCTCGACAGGGTGGGACCTACAATGAGCAGTTCTTC

v_gene: TRBV20-1
d_gene: TRBD1
len: 11
j_gene: TRBJ2-4
abundance: -
CDR3aa: CSATRDRGQYF
CDR3nt: TGCAGTGCGACCCGGGACAGGGGTCAGTACTTC

v_gene: TRBV9
d_gene: TRBD2
len: 15
j_gene: TRBJ2-7
abundance: -
CDR3aa: CASSPQGLATYEQYF
CDR3nt: TGTGCCAGCAGCCCCCAGGGACTAGCGACCTACGAGCAGTACTTC

v_gene: TRBV9
d_gene: TRBD2
len: 13
j_gene: TRBJ2-1
abundance: once
CDR3aa: CASSVGTSDEQFF
CDR3nt: TGTGCCAGCAGCGTAGGGACTAGCGATGAGCAGTTCTTC

v_gene: TRBV5-1
d_gene: TRBD1
len: 16
j_gene: TRBJ2-2
abundance: -
CDR3aa: CASSGSRGLNTGELFF
CDR3nt: TGCGCCAGCAGCGGGTCCAGGGGGCTCAACACCGGGGAGCTGTTTTTT

v_gene: TRBV10-3
d_gene: TRBD1
len: 15
j_gene: TRBJ2-2
abundance: once
CDR3aa: CAISEGNGQGERLFF
CDR3nt: TGTGCCATCAGTGAGGGGAACGGACAGGGCGAGCGGCTGTTTTTT

v_gene: TRBV6-1
d_gene: -
len: 15
j_gene: TRBJ1-5
abundance: -
CDR3aa: CASSEHPVSNQPQHF
CDR3nt: TGTGCCAGCAGTGAACATCCGGTTAGCAATCAGCCCCAGCATTTT